This TCR beta chain emerged from a study of blood T cell repertoires in COVID-19 (dated by TCRdb to about 2020). As for the study more broadly: Samples covering the acute and convalescent phases of COVID-19 were provided by collaborators in the United States, Italy and Spain. The prospective study material was composed of cDNA or gDNA derived from T cells, B-cell-depleted T cells, or PBMCs. Deeply sampled blood TCRbeta repertoires from subjects exposed to, actively infected with, or recovered from COVID-19 were included in the dataset. The repertoires were made available in a free public database intended to serve as a resource for research on the immune response to SARS-CoV-2. Samples were obtained from the ongoing ImmuneRACE study (first 160 participants) and from about 1,300 subjects provided by 6 global collaborators. Nearly every sample came with metadata listing a de-identified subject ID, COVID-19 status, age in years and sex. Where available, HLA class I and class II types were obtained from metadata supplied by the sample provider rather than from assay-based typing. Study-wide conclusions, independent of this receptor: How much clinical and demographic metadata was included differed by source and by participant, and the metadata was provided uncurated.

Each collaborating institution followed its own protocols to collect whole blood in K2EDTA tubes. For TCRbeta analysis, collaborator samples were shipped as frozen whole blood, as isolated PBMCs, or as DNA extracted from either sample type. With regard to this clone: No antigen is known for it. No per-base quality is available; no much larger clone lies one base away. Additional DNA sequences in this sample encode the identical CDR3.

TCRbeta CDR3 regions were amplified from genomic DNA using the immunoSEQ Assay, a bias-controlled multiplex PCR. The study's own analysis went as follows. Within the assay, amplification of reference gene primers was used to estimate how many nucleated cells each sample contained. Sequence reads were collapsed and filtered to measure the absolute abundance of every unique TCRbeta CDR3 rearrangement. For each sample, productive Simpson clonality was calculated by taking the square root of Simpson's diversity index across productive rearrangements. This is the immuneACCESS table as TCRdb keeps it, with only in-frame sequences that have V and J called. A part of the clones is gone; compared with another copy, unresolved V genes explain less than half, and the rest is unexplained. V and J calls and clone size are those listed in that table; D and trimming were worked out from the DNA. The sample table shows 250,000 or so clones, and around three quarters are seen once. Around 3.4% of the sample belongs to the ten largest clones.

From the cysteine through the phenylalanine, the CDR3 covers 12 amino acids. The retained sequence is limited to the CDR3, 36 bases, with the frame set at the first base. Taken from the germline V gene, the CDR1 and CDR2 loops are SGHTA and FQGNSA. Relative to germline, V is 5 bases shorter and J is 3 bases shorter, with 4 bases between their ends. The sequenced material came from peripheral blood. Here the chain combines TRBV7-2 and TRBJ2-2, with no D gene named confidently. The clonotype comes from a woman older than 75 with acute or convalescent COVID-19. The bases are TGTGCCAGCAGCCCTTACACCGGGGAGCTGTTTTTT. This translates into CASSPYTGELFF.